This T cell receptor beta chain was captured by sequencing in a study of blood T cell repertoires in COVID-19. Study summary: Specimens from acute and convalescent COVID-19 originated in the United States, Italy and Spain.

The CDR3 is made up of 15 amino acids. The germline V gene encodes CDR1 SGHAT and CDR2 FQNNGV. V was trimmed by 5 bases and J by 8 bases, leaving 16 bases between them. Original data processing: Reference gene primer amplification gave estimated nucleated cell counts. The method was immunoSEQ multiplex PCR; TCRdb's version includes in-frame clones alone and lacks a portion of them. V, J and clone size reflect that table, while D and trimming were determined from the DNA. The sample holds around 200,000 clones, approximately 86% seen once. The TCR sequence derives from a man in his forties with active or convalescent COVID-19. Source material: peripheral blood. The genes are TRBV11-2 and TRBJ1-6, with D tentatively TRBD1 (6 bases). This CDR3 reads CASSLRTERDSPLHF. The CDR3 DNA sequence: TGTGCCAGCAGCCTCCGGACAGAACGAGATTCACCCCTCCACTTT.